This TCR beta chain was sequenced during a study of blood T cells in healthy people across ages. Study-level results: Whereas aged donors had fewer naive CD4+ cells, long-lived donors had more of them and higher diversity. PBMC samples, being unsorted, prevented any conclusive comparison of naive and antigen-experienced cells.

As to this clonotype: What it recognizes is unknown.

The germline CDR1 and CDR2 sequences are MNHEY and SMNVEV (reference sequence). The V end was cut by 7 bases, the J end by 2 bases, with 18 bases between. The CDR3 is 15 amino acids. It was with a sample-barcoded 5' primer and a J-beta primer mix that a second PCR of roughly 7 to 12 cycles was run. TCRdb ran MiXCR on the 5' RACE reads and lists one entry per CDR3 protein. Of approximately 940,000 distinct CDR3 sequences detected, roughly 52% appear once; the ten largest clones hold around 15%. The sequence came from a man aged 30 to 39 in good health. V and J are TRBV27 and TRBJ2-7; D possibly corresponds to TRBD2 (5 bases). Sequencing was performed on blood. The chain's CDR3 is CASTGNSLAPYEQYF. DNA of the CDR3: TGTGCCAGCACCGGTAATAGTCTAGCCCCCTACGAGCAGTACTTC.